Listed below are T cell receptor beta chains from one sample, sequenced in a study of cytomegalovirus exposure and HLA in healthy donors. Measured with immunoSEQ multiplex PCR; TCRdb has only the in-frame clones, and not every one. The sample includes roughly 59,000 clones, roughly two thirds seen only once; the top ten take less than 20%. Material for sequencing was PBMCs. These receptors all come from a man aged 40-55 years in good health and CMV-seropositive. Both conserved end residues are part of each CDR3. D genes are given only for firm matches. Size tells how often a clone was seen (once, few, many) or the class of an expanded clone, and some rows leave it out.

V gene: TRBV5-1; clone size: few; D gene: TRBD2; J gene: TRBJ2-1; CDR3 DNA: TGCGCCAGCAGACGTAGCGGGGGGGCCCAATCCTACAATGAGCAGTTCTTC; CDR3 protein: CASRRSGGAQSYNEQFF
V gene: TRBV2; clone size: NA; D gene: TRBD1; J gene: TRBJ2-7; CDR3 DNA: TGTGCCAGCAGTTCGGACAGGGCCCCCGCCTACGAGCAGTACTTC; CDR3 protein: CASSSDRAPAYEQYF
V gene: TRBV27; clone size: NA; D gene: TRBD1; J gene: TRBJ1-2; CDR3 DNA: TGTGCCAGCAGTTTAGGGACAGGCTACTATGGCTACACCTTC; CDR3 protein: CASSLGTGYYGYTF
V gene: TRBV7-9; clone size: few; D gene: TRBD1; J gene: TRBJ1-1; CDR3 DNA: TGTGCCAGCAGCTTGGCCAGACAGGGCTCTGAAGCTTTCTTT; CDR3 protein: CASSLARQGSEAFF
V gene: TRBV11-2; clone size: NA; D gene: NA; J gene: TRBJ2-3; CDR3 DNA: TGTGCCAGCAGCTTAACAGCTAGCACAGATACGCAGTATTTT; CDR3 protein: CASSLTASTDTQYF
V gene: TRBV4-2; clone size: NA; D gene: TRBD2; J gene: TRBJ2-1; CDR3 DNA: TGTGCCAGCTCATCGGGGGGACTACTGGCAAACAATGAGCAGTTCTTC; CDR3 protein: CASSSGGLLANNEQFF
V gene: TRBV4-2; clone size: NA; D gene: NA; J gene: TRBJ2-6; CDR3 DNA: TGTGCCAGCAGCCAACCCATTTCTGGGGCCAACGTCCTGACTTTC; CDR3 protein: CASSQPISGANVLTF
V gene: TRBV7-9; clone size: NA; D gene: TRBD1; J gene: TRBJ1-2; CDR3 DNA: TGTGCCAGCAGCCGGACAGGGTCGTGGGGCTACACCTTC; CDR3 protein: CASSRTGSWGYTF
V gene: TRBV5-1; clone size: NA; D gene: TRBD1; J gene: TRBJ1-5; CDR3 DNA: TGCGCCAGCAGCTTGTACACAGGGGATCAGCCCCAGCATTTT; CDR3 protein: CASSLYTGDQPQHF
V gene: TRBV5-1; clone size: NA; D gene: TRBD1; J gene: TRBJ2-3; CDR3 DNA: TGCGCCAGCAGCTACCGACAGGGTACGACAGATACGCAGTATTTT; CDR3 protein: CASSYRQGTTDTQYF
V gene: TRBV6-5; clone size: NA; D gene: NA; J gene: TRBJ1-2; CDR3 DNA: TGTGCCAGCAGTTACAGGGGCAACCTACGAGATTATGGCTACACCTTC; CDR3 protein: CASSYRGNLRDYGYTF
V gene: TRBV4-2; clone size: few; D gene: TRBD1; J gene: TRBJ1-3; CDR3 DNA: TGTGCCAGCAGCCGAGACAGGGTCTCTGGAAACACCATATATTTT; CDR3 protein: CASSRDRVSGNTIYF
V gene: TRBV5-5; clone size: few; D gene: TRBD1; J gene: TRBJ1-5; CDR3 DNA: TGTGCCAGCAGCACCGGACAGGGGGAGGCTCAGCCCCAGCATTTT; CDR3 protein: CASSTGQGEAQPQHF
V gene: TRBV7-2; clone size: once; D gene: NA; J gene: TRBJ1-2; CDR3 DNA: TGTGCCAGCAGCTTATCCGGGTATGGCTACACCTTC; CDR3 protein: CASSLSGYGYTF
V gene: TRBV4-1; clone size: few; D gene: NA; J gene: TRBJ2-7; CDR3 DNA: TGCGCCAGCAGCCAAGAAAGGTTCCGGGACGGTCAGGGGTACGAGCAGTACTTC; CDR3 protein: CASSQERFRDGQGYEQYF
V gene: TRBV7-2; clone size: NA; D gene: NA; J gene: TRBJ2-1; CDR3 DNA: TGTGCCAGCAGCTTACGCGGGGACCCCTACAATGAGCAGTTCTTC; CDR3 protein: CASSLRGDPYNEQFF
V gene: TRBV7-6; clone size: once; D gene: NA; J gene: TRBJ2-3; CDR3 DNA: TGTGCCAGCAGCTTTAACGGGATTGGCGCAGATACGCAGTATTTT; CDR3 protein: CASSFNGIGADTQYF
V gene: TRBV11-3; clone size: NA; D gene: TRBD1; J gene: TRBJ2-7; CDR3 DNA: TGTGCCAGCAGCCCCGGACAGGGGCGGGGTTCCTACGAGCAGTACTTC; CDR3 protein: CASSPGQGRGSYEQYF
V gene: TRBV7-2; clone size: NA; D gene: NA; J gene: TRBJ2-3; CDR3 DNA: TGTGCCAGCAGCCCCCGGAGTACGGGGGTCGATACGCAGTATTTT; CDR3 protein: CASSPRSTGVDTQYF
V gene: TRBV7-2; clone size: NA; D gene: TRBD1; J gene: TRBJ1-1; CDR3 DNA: TGTGCCAGCAGGAACGATGCGACAGGGGGAGTAGGAGCTTTCTTT; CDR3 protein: CASRNDATGGVGAFF
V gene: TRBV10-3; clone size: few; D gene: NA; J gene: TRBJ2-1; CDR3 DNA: TGTGCCATCAGCTCCCAGGGGAAAACGGGGAATGAGCAGTTCTTC; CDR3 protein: CAISSQGKTGNEQFF
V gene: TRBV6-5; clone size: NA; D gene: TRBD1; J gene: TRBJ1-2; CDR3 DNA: TGTGCCAGCAGTATGGGACAGGGATTCAACTATGGCTACACCTTC; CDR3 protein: CASSMGQGFNYGYTF
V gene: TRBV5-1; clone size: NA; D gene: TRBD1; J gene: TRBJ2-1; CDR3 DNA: TGCGCCAGCAGCTTGGCTACAGGGGGCCGGCTCTACAATGAGCAGTTCTTC; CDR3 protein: CASSLATGGRLYNEQFF
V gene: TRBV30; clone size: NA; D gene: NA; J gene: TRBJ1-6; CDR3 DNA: TGTGCCTGGACCCCCGAGACCTATAATTCACCCCTCCACTTT; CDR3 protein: CAWTPETYNSPLHF
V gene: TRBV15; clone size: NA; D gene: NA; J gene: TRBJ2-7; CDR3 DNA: TGTGCCACCAGCAGCTGGGACTCTCCGCCCTACGAGCAGTACTTC; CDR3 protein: CATSSWDSPPYEQYF
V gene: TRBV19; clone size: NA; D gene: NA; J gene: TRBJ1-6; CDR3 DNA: TGTGCCAGTAGCCCGTATAATTCACCCCTCCACTTT; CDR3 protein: CASSPYNSPLHF
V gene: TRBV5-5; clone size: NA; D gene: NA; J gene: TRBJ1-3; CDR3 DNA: TGTGCCAGCAGCTTGGTTCGGGGGTTTGGAAACACCATATATTTT; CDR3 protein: CASSLVRGFGNTIYF
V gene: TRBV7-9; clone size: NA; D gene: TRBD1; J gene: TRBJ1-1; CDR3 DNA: TGTGCCAGCAGCTTAGGGACAGGGGGCTCGATCTTGAACACTGAAGCTTTCTTT; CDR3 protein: CASSLGTGGSILNTEAFF
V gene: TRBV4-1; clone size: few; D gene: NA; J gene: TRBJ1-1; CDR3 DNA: TGCGCCAGCAGCCAAGAGTTACAGGATAAGGAAGCTTTCTTT; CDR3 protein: CASSQELQDKEAFF
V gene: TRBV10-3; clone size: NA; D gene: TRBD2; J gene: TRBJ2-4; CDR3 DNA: TGTGCCATCAGTGAGTTCGGGGGGGTAGCCAAAAACATTCAGTACTTC; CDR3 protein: CAISEFGGVAKNIQYF
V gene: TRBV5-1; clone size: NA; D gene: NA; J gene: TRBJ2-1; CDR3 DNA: TGCGCCAGCAGCTTGCAGTATGAGCAGTTCTTC; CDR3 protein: CASSLQYEQFF
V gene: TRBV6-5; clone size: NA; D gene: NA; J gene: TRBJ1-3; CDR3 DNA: TGTGCCAGCAGTTATCAACAGGGTACTGGAAACACCATATATTTT; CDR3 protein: CASSYQQGTGNTIYF
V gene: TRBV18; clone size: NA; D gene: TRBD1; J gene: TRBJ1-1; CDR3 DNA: TGTGCCAGCTCACCGGGACAGTTGGGAAACACTGAAGCTTTCTTT; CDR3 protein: CASSPGQLGNTEAFF
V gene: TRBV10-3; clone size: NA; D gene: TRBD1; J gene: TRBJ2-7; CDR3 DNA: TGTGCCATCAGTGTAGGACAGGGGGCTAGCGACTCCTACGAGCAGTACTTC; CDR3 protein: CAISVGQGASDSYEQYF
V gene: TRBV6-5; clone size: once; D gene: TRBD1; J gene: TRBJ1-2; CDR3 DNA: TGTGCCAGCAGTAGAGGGGACAGGGATAACTATGGCTACACCTTC; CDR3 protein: CASSRGDRDNYGYTF
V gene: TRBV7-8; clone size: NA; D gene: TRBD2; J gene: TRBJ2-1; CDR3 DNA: TGTGCCAGCAGCTTAGCTAGCGGGGGACTAAGGAATGAGCAGTTCTTC; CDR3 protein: CASSLASGGLRNEQFF